The 21 T cell receptor beta chains listed next were all sequenced from one sample in a study of CD8 T cells in Susac syndrome. Random-hexamer reverse transcription was applied to about 0.45 to 1 ug RNA. TCRdb recomputed calls from the immunoSEQ multiplex PCR reads with MiXCR, one row per CDR3 protein. The sample shows 150,000 to 200,000 distinct CDR3 sequences, approximately 92% of them seen only once. Sequences were obtained from CD4+ T cells from PBMCs. These receptors originate from a human donor in good health.

The chain employs TRBV29-1 and TRBJ2-3, with D possibly TRBD2 on 7 matching bases. Trimming pared 2 bases from V and 5 bases from J, leaving 11 bases between. This CDR3 is built from 13 residues. Germline CDR1 reads SQVTM; CDR2 reads ANQGSEA. The DNA of the CDR3 is TGCAGCGTTGAACGAGGGGGGGAAGATACGCAGTATTTT. This codes for CSVERGGEDTQYF.

This chain links TRBV29-1 with TRBJ2-1; 10 bases fit TRBD2. Unmatched junction bases numbered 7, after V lost 1 base and J lost 4 bases. Germline-derived CDR1 and CDR2 are SQVTM and ANQGSEA. This CDR3 spans 16 amino acids. The CDR3 spells CSVEGGSGGTYNEQFF. Here the CDR3 DNA reads TGCAGCGTTGAAGGGGGTAGCGGGGGGACTTACAATGAGCAGTTCTTC.

The rearrangement joins TRBV29-1 to TRBJ2-6; D may be TRBD1 (5 bases). This CDR3 contains 14 residues. Trimming left V 6 bases short and J 2 bases short, with 11 bases between. Germline assignment: CDR1 SQVTM and CDR2 ANQGSEA. The CDR3: CSVEQDPGANVLTF. The DNA for the CDR3 is TGCAGCGTCGAACAGGACCCTGGGGCCAACGTCCTGACTTTC.

The genes are TRBV12-3 or TRBV12-4 and TRBJ1-2; D possibly corresponds to TRBD1 (5 bases). The CDR3 consists of 11 residues. Trimming pared 6 bases from V and 6 bases from J, leaving 8 bases between. CDR3 DNA: TGTGCCAGCAGGGGGGGAAATGGCTACACCTTC. Translating it yields CASRGGNGYTF.

The rearrangement uses TRBV20-1 and TRBJ1-5; 9 nucleotides line up with TRBD1. Germline trimming cut 4 bases from V and 11 bases from J; bases unmatched to any gene: 15. Germline-derived CDR1 and CDR2 are DFQATT and SNEGSKA (reference sequence). The CDR3 length is 15 residues. CDR3 coding DNA: TGCAGTGCTATTTTGCCCGGACAGGGGAGTACGTCCCAGCATTTT. Translation gives CSAILPGQGSTSQHF.

The chain links TRBV3-1 to TRBJ2-2; D not resolved. V was shortened by 1 base and J by 0 bases, with 9 bases between the two germline ends. CDR3 length: 16 amino acids. From germline, CDR1 is LGHDT and CDR2 YNNKEL (reference sequence). The CDR3 protein is CASSQGANANTGELFF. In DNA, the CDR3 is TGTGCCAGCAGCCAAGGGGCAAACGCGAACACCGGGGAGCTGTTTTTT. Full variable domain (rest looked up from reference TRBV3-1 and TRBJ2-2): DTAVSQTPKYLVTQMGNDKSIKCEQNLGHDTMYWYKQDSKKFLKIMFSYNNKELIINETVPNRFSPKSPDKAHLNLHINSLELGDSAVYFCASSQGANANTGELFFGEGSRLTVL.

The V gene is TRBV2, the J gene TRBJ2-5; 7 nucleotides align to TRBD2. The CDR3 contains 13 residues. Germline loops: CDR1 SNHLY, CDR2 FYNNEI. After removal of 6 bases from V and 0 bases from J, the junction contained 1 base not matched to a gene. The CDR3 DNA reads TGTGCCAGCAGGCGGGAGTACCAAGAGACCCAGTACTTC. It translates to CASRREYQETQYF. Complete variable domain (other parts from reference TRBV2 and TRBJ2-5): EPEVTQTPSHQVTQMGQEVILRCVPISNHLYFYWYRQILGQKVEFLVSFYNNEISEKSEIFDDQFSVERPDGSNFTLKIRSTKLEDSAMYFCASRREYQETQYFGPGTRLLVL.

This chain uses TRBV25-1 with TRBJ2-2, with TRBD2 matching 11 bases. The CDR3 extends over 16 amino acids. The ends lost 3 bases at V and 5 bases at J; junction bases unmatched: 5. Germline CDR1 and CDR2: MGHDK and SYGVNS. CDR3 sequence reads: CASSDSGGAYTGELFF. CDR3 sequence (DNA): TGTGCCAGCAGTGATAGCGGGGGGGCCTATACCGGGGAGCTGTTTTTT. Filled out from reference TRBV25-1 and TRBJ2-2, the complete variable domain reads EADIYQTPRYLVIGTGKKITLECSQTMGHDKMYWYQQDPGMELHLIHYSYGVNSTEKGDLSSESTVSRIRTEHFPLTLESARPSHTSQYLCASSDSGGAYTGELFFGEGSRLTVL.

This chain uses TRBV18 with TRBJ1-6, with 8 bases that match TRBD1. This CDR3 has 13 amino acids. CDR1 and CDR2 from the germline V gene are KGHSH and LQKENI. V was clipped by 3 bases and J by 9 bases; unmatched bases: 1. The CDR3 reads CASSPDRGSPLHF. The CDR3 bases are TGTGCCAGCTCACCCGACAGGGGTTCACCCCTCCACTTT. Variable domain in full (rest from reference TRBV18 and TRBJ1-6): NAGVMQNPRHLVRRRGQEARLRCSPMKGHSHVYWYRQLPEEGLKFMVYLQKENIIDESGMPKERFSAEFPKEGPSILRIQQVVRGDSAAYFCASSPDRGSPLHFGNGTRLTVT.

This chain joins TRBV20-1 and TRBJ2-1, with D unresolved. This CDR3 contains 13 residues. In germline, CDR1 is DFQATT, CDR2 SNEGSKA (reference sequence). Deletions cut 3 bases from V and 2 bases from J, with 8 bases between. The CDR3 DNA reads as TGCAGTGCTAGCGGGCGGACCTACAATGAGCAGTTCTTC. Translating gives CSASGRTYNEQFF.

This clonotype has a handful of counts. This chain uses TRBV7-2 with TRBJ2-5; no clear D gene. Deletions cut 5 bases from V and 5 bases from J, with 9 bases between. From germline, CDR1 is SGHTA and CDR2 FQGNSA. There are 12 residues in the CDR3. The CDR3 loop is CASSRDRETQYF. The CDR3 nucleotides are TGTGCCAGCAGCCGCGACCGGGAGACCCAGTACTTC.

DNA of the CDR3: TGCAGCGTTGAAGGGGGGCAGGATACCAACTATGGCTACACCTTC. Protein: CSVEGGQDTNYGYTF. This chain joins TRBV29-1 and TRBJ1-2, with a possible D match to TRBD1 (6 bases). Trimming took 1 base from V and 2 from J, leaving 14 bases between them. CDR1 and CDR2 (germline): SQVTM, ANQGSEA. The CDR3 is made up of 15 amino acids.

The rearrangement joins TRBV10-3 to TRBJ2-7; 13 bases fit TRBD2. Germline V CDR1 and CDR2: ENHRY, SYGVKD. This CDR3 is built from 15 residues. Trimming removed 4 bases from V and 1 base from J; junction bases left unmatched: 1. The CDR3 DNA reads TGTGCCATCAGTGGGACTAGCGGGGGTTCCTACGAGCAGTACTTC. Translation: CAISGTSGGSYEQYF.

V and J are TRBV12-3 or TRBV12-4 and TRBJ1-1; D is perhaps TRBD1 (5 bases). The CDR3 spans 14 residues. V was pared by 4 bases and J by 8 bases, with 17 bases between. As DNA, the CDR3 is TGTGCCAGCAGTTCGCAGCCCACCGGGGCCGAAGCTTTCTTT. It codes for CASSSQPTGAEAFF.

The chain is built from TRBV5-1 and TRBJ2-7; weak D call: TRBD1 (5 bases). Germline CDR1 reads SGHRS; CDR2 reads YFSETQ. V shed 0 bases and J shed 0 bases, with 13 bases lying between them. The CDR3 covers 16 residues. CDR3 sequence: CASSLAGHPSSYEQYF. DNA for the CDR3: TGCGCCAGCAGCTTGGCAGGACATCCAAGCTCCTACGAGCAGTACTTC.

V is TRBV3-1 and J is TRBJ2-6; 7 positions match TRBD1. Germline CDR1 is LGHDT and CDR2 is YNNKEL (reference sequence). The CDR3 length is 14 residues. With 5 bases clipped from V and 8 bases from J, the junction kept 6 bases outside the gene matches. CDR3 nucleotides: TGTGCCAGCAGCTTAGACAGGGCCACCAACGTCCTGACTTTC. It specifies CASSLDRATNVLTF.

This clonotype occurred once. This chain connects TRBV3-1 to TRBJ2-2; D might be TRBD1 (6 bases). Germline CDR1 and CDR2: LGHDT and YNNKEL (reference sequence). The CDR3 covers 17 residues. V dropped 1 base and J dropped 4 bases, with 16 bases sitting between them. The CDR3 is CASSQGGQGLSTGELFF. The DNA for the CDR3 is TGTGCCAGCAGCCAAGGCGGGCAGGGGCTGTCCACCGGGGAGCTGTTTTTT.

This clonotype showed up just a few times. The CDR3 sequence is CASSPPGGSETQYF. The CDR3, as DNA: TGTGCCAGCTCACCACCGGGGGGTTCGGAGACCCAGTACTTC. V and J are TRBV18 and TRBJ2-5; weak D call: TRBD2 (6 bases). The CDR3 spans 14 residues. Trimming stripped 0 bases from V and 5 bases from J, with 10 bases between. Germline CDR1 KGHSH, CDR2 LQKENI.

The chain is built from TRBV7-2 and TRBJ1-5, with D hard to call. The germline V gene encodes CDR1 SGHTA and CDR2 FQGNSA. V lost 2 bases to trimming and J lost 5 bases, with 10 bases between them. The CDR3 has 14 residues. CDR3 DNA: TGTGCCAGCAGCTTACTGGGCAGTGATCAGCCCCAGCATTTT. The encoded protein is CASSLLGSDQPQHF.

This chain joins TRBV19 and TRBJ2-3, with D perhaps matching TRBD2 (6 bases). Trimming removed 5 bases at V and 2 bases at J, with 11 bases between. In germline, CDR1 is LNHDA, CDR2 SQIVND (reference sequence). This CDR3 has 14 amino acids. DNA of the CDR3: TGTGCCAGTAGTCTTCGGGGGTCCACAGATACGCAGTATTTT. Its protein is CASSLRGSTDTQYF.

The rearrangement uses TRBV12-3 or TRBV12-4 and TRBJ1-1; D perhaps matches TRBD1 (6 bases). This CDR3 has 17 residues. The V and J ends lost 1 base and 0 bases respectively, with 15 bases between them. The DNA for the CDR3 is TGTGCCAGCAGTTTAGTGTGGCAGGGGACCTTGAACACTGAAGCTTTCTTT. This encodes CASSLVWQGTLNTEAFF.